This TCR beta chain was found in a study of blood T cells in healthy people across ages. A sample-barcoded 5' primer and a J-beta primer mix were used in a second PCR of roughly 7 to 11 cycles. Sequencing of every sample gave 3 million or more CDR3-containing paired-end reads. Each CDR3 protein gets one entry after TCRdb re-called the 5' RACE reads with MiXCR. The table has around 1,500,000 distinct CDR3 sequences, 28% seen once. This clonotype showed up just a few times. This CDR3 spans 15 amino acids. The V and J ends lost 5 bases and 5 bases, in that order; junction bases with no gene match: 6. Germline V gene data show CDR1 as SNHLY and CDR2 as FYNNEI.

This sequence originates from a woman between 25 and 40 years old in good health. The rearrangement links TRBV2 to TRBJ2-1; 10 nucleotides line up with TRBD2. What was sequenced was blood. The CDR3 protein is CASSLIAGGHNEQFF. DNA for the CDR3: TGTGCCAGCAGTCTTATAGCGGGGGGCCACAATGAGCAGTTCTTC.